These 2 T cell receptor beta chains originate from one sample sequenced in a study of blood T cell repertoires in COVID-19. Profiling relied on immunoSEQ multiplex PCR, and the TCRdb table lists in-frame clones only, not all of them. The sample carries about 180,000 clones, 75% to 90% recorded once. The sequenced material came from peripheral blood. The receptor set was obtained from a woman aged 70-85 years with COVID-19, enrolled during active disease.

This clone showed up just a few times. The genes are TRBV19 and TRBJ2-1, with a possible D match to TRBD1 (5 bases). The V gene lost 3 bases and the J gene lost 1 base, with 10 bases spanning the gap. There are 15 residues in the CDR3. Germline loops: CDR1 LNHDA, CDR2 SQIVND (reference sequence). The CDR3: CASSIARASYNEQFF. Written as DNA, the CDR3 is TGTGCCAGTAGTATTGCCAGGGCATCCTACAATGAGCAGTTCTTC. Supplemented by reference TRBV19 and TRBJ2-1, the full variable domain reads DGGITQSPKYLFRKEGQNVTLSCEQNLNHDAMYWYRQDPGQGLRLIYYSQIVNDFQKGDIAEGYSVSREKKESFPLTVTSAQKNPTAFYLCASSIARASYNEQFFGPGTRLTVL.

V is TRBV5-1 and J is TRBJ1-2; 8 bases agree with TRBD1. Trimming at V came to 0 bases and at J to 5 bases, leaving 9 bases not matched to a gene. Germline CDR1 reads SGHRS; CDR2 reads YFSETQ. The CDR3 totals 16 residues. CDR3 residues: CASSLGGQAQMYGYTF. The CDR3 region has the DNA TGCGCCAGCAGCTTGGGGGGACAGGCCCAGATGTATGGCTACACCTTC. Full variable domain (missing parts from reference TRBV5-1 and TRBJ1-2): KAGVTQTPRYLIKTRGQQVTLSCSPISGHRSVSWYQQTPGQGLQFLFEYFSETQRNKGNFPGRFSGRQFSNSRSEMNVSTLELGDSALYLCASSLGGQAQMYGYTFGSGTRLTVV.